The 8 T cell receptor beta chains given below trace back to one sample, sequenced in a study of a mutant IDH1 vaccine in newly diagnosed glioma. Time point of the sample: week 11, during vaccination. Every vaccination contained 300 ug of the mutant IDH1 20-mer peptide and was paired with topical imiquimod. Antigens for these TCRs are unknown. Libraries were prepared by immunoSEQ multiplex PCR; TCRdb keeps only in-frame clonotypes and omits some of them. This sample carries 60,000 to 75,000 clones, about 80% of them seen once, and the ten largest clones take about 3.7%. Source: PBMCs, taken from a glioma patient whose treatment included an IDH1 peptide vaccine. These receptors were obtained from a young man with glioma.

The genes are TRBV29-1 and TRBJ1-2; D gene ambiguous. The CDR3 totals 11 residues. Germline V gene sequence: CDR1 SQVTM, CDR2 ANQGSEA. V was pared by 7 bases and J by 5 bases, with 11 bases between. In DNA, the CDR3 is TGCAGCGCCACCCTGGTGTATGGCTACACCTTC. This codes for CSATLVYGYTF.

V usage is TRBV7-9 and J usage is TRBJ2-1; D is unclear. V was clipped by 4 bases and J by 5 bases, with 15 bases between them. Germline CDR1 reads SEHNR; CDR2 reads FQNEAQ (reference sequence). The CDR3 spans 15 residues. The chain's CDR3 is CASSSREIAHNEQFF. CDR3 nucleotides: TGTGCCAGCAGCTCAAGAGAGATCGCCCACAATGAGCAGTTCTTC.

V gene TRBV7-9 combines with J gene TRBJ2-5, with 7 bases aligning to TRBD1. V gave up 3 bases and J gave up 1 base; unmatched junction bases: 8. This CDR3 has 16 amino acids. In germline, CDR1 is SEHNR, CDR2 FQNEAQ (reference sequence). The chain's CDR3 is CASSFSFRDSQETQYF. The CDR3, as DNA: TGTGCCAGCAGCTTTTCCTTCCGGGACAGCCAAGAGACCCAGTACTTC.

The chain is built from TRBV30 and TRBJ1-1; D gene uncertain. This CDR3 contains 13 residues. Trimming pared 1 base from V and 3 bases from J, leaving 9 bases between. Germline CDR1 reads GTSNPN; CDR2 reads SVGIG (reference sequence). The DNA of the CDR3 is TGTGCCTGGAGTGGAGGGTGGTACACTGAAGCTTTCTTT. Translation gives CAWSGGWYTEAFF.

The chain uses TRBV4-1 and TRBJ1-2; D not resolved. With 0 bases removed from V and 6 bases from J, the gap between germline ends came to 17 bases. The CDR3 runs 16 residues. Germline loops: CDR1 MGHRA, CDR2 YSYEKL. CDR3 in DNA: TGCGCCAGCAGCCAAGATAGGGTGTCCAGAGGCCATGGCTACACCTTC. It yields the protein CASSQDRVSRGHGYTF.

The CDR3 loop reads CASSLSRPPTGYTF. The CDR3 DNA follows: TGTGCCAGCAGCCTCTCGAGACCGCCTACGGGCTACACCTTC. The chain combines TRBV7-8 with TRBJ1-2; unclear D gene. The CDR3 sequence is 14 residues long. V lost 5 bases and J lost 8, with 18 bases in between. Germline V gives CDR1 SGHVS, CDR2 FQNEAQ.

The V gene is TRBV10-1, the J gene TRBJ2-5; D possibly corresponds to TRBD2 (5 bases). Trimming pared 10 bases from V and 9 bases from J, leaving 9 bases between. CDR1 and CDR2 (germline): WNHNN, SYGVQD (reference sequence). The CDR3 contains 9 residues. As DNA, the CDR3 is TGCGCCAAAAACGGGGCCCAGTACTTC. It encodes CAKNGAQYF.

V gene TRBV9 combines with J gene TRBJ2-1; 8 bases are shared with TRBD2. Looked up from germline, CDR1 is SGDLS and CDR2 is YYNGEE. The CDR3 is 15 amino acids. V dropped 5 bases and J dropped 4; count of bases not matched to a gene: 8. The CDR3 spells CASSQAGALYNEQFF. The CDR3 nucleotides are TGTGCCAGCAGTCAAGCGGGGGCACTATACAATGAGCAGTTCTTC.